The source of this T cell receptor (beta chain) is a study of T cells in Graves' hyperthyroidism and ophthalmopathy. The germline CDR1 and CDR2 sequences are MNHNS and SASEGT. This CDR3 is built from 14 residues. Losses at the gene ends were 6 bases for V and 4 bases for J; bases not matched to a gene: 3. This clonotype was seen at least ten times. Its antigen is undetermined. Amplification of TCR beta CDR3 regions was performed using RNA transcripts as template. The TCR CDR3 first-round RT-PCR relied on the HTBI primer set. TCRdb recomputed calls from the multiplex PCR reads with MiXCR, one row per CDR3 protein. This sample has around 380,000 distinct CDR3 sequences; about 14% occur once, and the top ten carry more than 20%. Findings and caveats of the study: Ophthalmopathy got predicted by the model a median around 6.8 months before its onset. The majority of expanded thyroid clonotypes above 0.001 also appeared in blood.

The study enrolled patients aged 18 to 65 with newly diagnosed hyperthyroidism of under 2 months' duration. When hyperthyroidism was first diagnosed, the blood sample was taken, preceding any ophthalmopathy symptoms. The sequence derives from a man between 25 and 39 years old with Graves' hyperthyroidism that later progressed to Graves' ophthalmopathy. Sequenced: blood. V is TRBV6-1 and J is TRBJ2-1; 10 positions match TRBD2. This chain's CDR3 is CASRVGLAYNEQFF. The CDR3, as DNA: TGTGCCAGCAGAGTGGGACTAGCGTACAATGAGCAGTTCTTC.